This entry lists 18 T cell receptor beta chains sequenced from one sample in a study of blood T cells in healthy people across ages. A second PCR of about 6 to 11 cycles used a sample-barcoded 5' primer and a J-beta primer mix. TCRdb reanalysed the 5' RACE reads using MiXCR and keeps one entry per CDR3 protein. The table has 1,100,000 or so distinct CDR3 sequences, under 45% seen once. Sequenced sample: blood. All receptors come from a woman aged 60-75 years in good health.

The V call is TRBV28, the J call TRBJ2-1; 8 positions agree with TRBD2. Germline values: CDR1 MDHEN, CDR2 SYDVKM. The CDR3 runs 14 residues. The junction had 11 bases not matched to a gene; V was cut back by 6 bases and J by 10 bases. CDR3 sequence: CASSQRETLKEQFF. The CDR3 nucleotides are TGTGCCAGCAGCCAGCGGGAGACCCTCAAGGAGCAGTTCTTC. The full variable domain, its missing parts supplied by reference TRBV28 and TRBJ2-1, is DVKVTQSSRYLVKRTGEKVFLECVQDMDHENMFWYRQDPGLGLRLIYFSYDVKMKEKGDIPEGYSVSREKKERFSLILESASTNQTSMYLCASSQRETLKEQFFGPGTRLTVL.

The chain employs TRBV27 and TRBJ2-7; 15 bases are a match to TRBD2. This CDR3 is 19 amino acids long. J gave up 3 bases and V 5 bases, and 14 bases lay outside the gene matches. The germline gives CDR1 MNHEY, CDR2 SMNVEV (reference sequence). In DNA form, the CDR3 reads TGTGCCAGCAGTCCCGGACTAGCGGGAGGGCTTAAATATGTCTACGAGCAGTACTTC. Residues: CASSPGLAGGLKYVYEQYF.

The gene calls are TRBV7-2 and TRBJ2-7, with 9 bases matching TRBD1. From germline, CDR1 is SGHTA and CDR2 FQGNSA. Trimming took 5 bases from V and 6 from J; bases not matched to a gene: 11. The CDR3 loop spans 15 amino acids. CDR3 protein: CASSEGQGTLREQYF. The CDR3 DNA reads TGTGCCAGCAGCGAAGGACAGGGGACTTTACGCGAGCAGTACTTC.

This clonotype was picked up a small number of times. Since a much larger clone is just one base distant, this may be a read error. The chain recombines TRBV9 with TRBJ2-1; D is possibly TRBD1 or TRBD2 (5 bases each). V lost 0 bases and J 8 bases, leaving 18 bases between the germline ends. Germline loops: CDR1 SGDLS, CDR2 YYNGEE. CDR3 length: 16 amino acids. CDR3 in amino acids: CASSVAGRAKPHEQFF. The CDR3 DNA is TGTGCCAGCAGCGTAGCGGGACGAGCGAAACCCCATGAGCAGTTCTTC.

V usage is TRBV10-3 and J usage is TRBJ2-1; 12 bases align to TRBD1. The CDR3 length is 15 residues. The V gene end was trimmed by 8 bases and the J gene end by 4 bases; junction bases not matched to a gene: 6. Per the germline V gene, CDR1 is ENHRY and CDR2 is SYGVKD. Here the CDR3 DNA reads TGTGCCATCTCCGGGACAGGGGGCATTTACAATGAGCAGTTCTTC. Translated, it gives CAISGTGGIYNEQFF.

Concerning this clonotype: A read error may be the cause here, since a much bigger clone is one base away. The chain combines TRBV12-3 or TRBV12-4 with TRBJ2-1, with unresolved D. This CDR3 contains 15 residues. The CDR3, as DNA: TGTGCCGGCAGTAGCCCTAGAACCCCTTACAATGAGCAGTTCTTC. The encoded protein is CAGSSPRTPYNEQFF.

V gene TRBV6-1 combines with J gene TRBJ2-7; TRBD1 matches at 9 bases. Germline CDR1 reads MNHNS; CDR2 reads SASEGT. The V gene end was trimmed by 2 bases and the J gene end by 6 bases; junction bases not matched to a gene: 8. The CDR3 is made up of 15 amino acids. As DNA, the CDR3 is TGTGCCAGCAGTGAAATTTTGGACAGGGGCCTCGAGCAGTACTTC. This gives the protein CASSEILDRGLEQYF.

This sequence joins TRBV6-2 or TRBV6-3 and TRBJ2-3; TRBD2 agrees at 8 bases. Trimming took 1 base from V and 4 from J; bases not matched to a gene: 10. The length of the CDR3 is 17 residues. Germline CDR1 is MNHEY and CDR2 is SVGEGT. CDR3 bases: TGTGCCAGCAGTTACTACCTGGGTAGCGGGACCCCAGATACGCAGTATTTT. Amino acids: CASSYYLGSGTPDTQYF.

J is TRBJ2-7 and V is TRBV10-3, with TRBD2 matching over 7 bases. In germline, CDR1 is ENHRY, CDR2 SYGVKD. The CDR3 is made up of 12 amino acids. The V gene end was trimmed by 9 bases and the J gene end by 6 bases; junction bases not matched to a gene: 8. CDR3 in amino acids: CAISGTPSEQYF. The CDR3 region has the DNA TGTGCCATAAGCGGGACCCCCAGCGAGCAGTACTTC.

The chain uses TRBV7-9 and TRBJ2-1; TRBD1 aligns across 8 bases. Trimming removed 5 bases from V and 2 bases from J; junction bases left unmatched: 14. This CDR3 comprises 18 residues. The germline gives CDR1 SEHNR, CDR2 FQNEAQ (reference sequence). This CDR3 reads CASSPFPRPGGPYNEQFF. The CDR3 DNA is TGTGCCAGCAGCCCGTTTCCTAGACCAGGGGGCCCCTACAATGAGCAGTTCTTC.

This rearrangement joins TRBV6-1 to TRBJ2-3, with 13 positions matching TRBD2. Germline values: CDR1 MNHNS, CDR2 SASEGT. The CDR3 length is 15 residues. V was clipped by 6 bases and J by 0 bases; unmatched bases: 0. CDR3 in amino acids: CASRTSGGSTDTQYF. As DNA, the CDR3 is TGTGCCAGCAGGACTAGCGGGGGGAGCACAGATACGCAGTATTTT.

The chain links TRBV6-5 to TRBJ2-6, with unresolved D. Germline V CDR1 and CDR2: MNHEY, SVGAGI. V was cut by 6 bases and J by 4 bases, with 7 bases left in between. This CDR3 has 13 amino acids. CDR3 protein: CASRGMGANVLTF. DNA of the CDR3: TGTGCCAGCAGAGGGATGGGGGCCAACGTCCTGACTTTC.

V is TRBV11-2 and J is TRBJ2-7; 7 bases line up with TRBD1. The CDR3 totals 13 residues. The trim removed 5 bases at V and 3 bases at J, leaving 4 bases unmatched. Germline loops: CDR1 SGHAT, CDR2 FQNNGV. In nucleotides, the CDR3 is TGTGCCAGCAGCCGTCGACAGGGCTACGAGCAGTACTTC. Protein product: CASSRRQGYEQYF.

This chain connects TRBV25-1 to TRBJ2-1, with TRBD2 matching over 9 bases. The germline V gene encodes CDR1 MGHDK and CDR2 SYGVNS. Trimming removed 6 bases from V and 10 bases from J; junction bases left unmatched: 7. This CDR3 has 13 amino acids. CDR3 nucleotides: TGTGCCAGCAGCCTGACTAGCGGTCAGGAGCAGTTCTTC. It yields the protein CASSLTSGQEQFF.

Note on this clonotype: One junction end does not reproduce the germline sequence, and a read error may be involved. V gene TRBV7-2 combines with J gene TRBJ2-3; D possibly corresponds to TRBD1 (5 bases). The CDR3 length is 15 residues. The V gene's germline CDR1 is SGHTA and CDR2 FQGNSA. The CDR3 DNA follows: TGTGCCAGCAGCCGAATCCCGGGTGAGACAGATACGCGGTATTTT. Its translation is CASSRIPGETDTRYF.

CDR3 protein: CASSLIARMSSYNEQFF. The CDR3 DNA is TGTGCCAGCAGCTTAATAGCGCGTATGAGCTCCTACAATGAGCAGTTCTTC. The chain couples TRBV7-3 to TRBJ2-1, with a possible D match to TRBD2 (5 bases). Trimming took 1 base from V and 0 from J, leaving 13 bases between them. CDR1 is SGHTA, CDR2 FQGTGA, per germline. CDR3 length: 17 residues.

This clonotype showed up just a few times. The rearrangement links TRBV4-1 to TRBJ2-7; the match to TRBD2 covers 8 bases. V lost 4 bases to trimming and J lost 3 bases; unmatched junction nucleotides: 8. CDR1 and CDR2 (germline): MGHRA, YSYEKL. The CDR3 has 15 amino acids. The CDR3 is CASSRGLARGYEQYF. The CDR3 bases are TGCGCCAGCAGCCGAGGACTAGCAAGGGGCTACGAGCAGTACTTC.

V and J are TRBV4-1 and TRBJ2-3, with TRBD1 matching 8 bases. V gave up 4 bases and J gave up 0 bases; unmatched junction bases: 3. Germline V gene lookup returns CDR1 MGHRA and CDR2 YSYEKL. The CDR3 sequence is 15 residues long. Here the CDR3 DNA reads TGCGCCAGCAGCCGTCGACAGGGGAGCACAGATACGCAGTATTTT. It encodes CASSRRQGSTDTQYF.